This T cell receptor (beta chain) was identified in a study of spatial heterogeneity in lung cancer. About the study: Alpha-chain sequences were detected in numbers that were consistently lower than beta-chain sequences.

TCRdb analysed the 5' RACE reads with MiXCR anew, one entry per CDR3 protein. The sample lists 9,500 to 11,000 distinct CDR3 sequences, around 12% occurring once. Trimming pared 4 bases from V and 2 bases from J, leaving 16 bases between. In germline, CDR1 is SGHRS, CDR2 YFSETQ. The CDR3 has 15 residues. Study-level findings and limits: Tumoral mutation counts were tracked by counts of expanded intratumoral alpha and beta TCRs.

By proportion, this clonotype is medium-sized. Its target is unknown. The time point: sample taken at primary tumor resection. Unsorted whole RNA samples from tumor, nontumor lung or frozen PBMC were sequenced. This clonotype was obtained from a male donor with early-stage non-small cell lung cancer. Sequences were derived from lung tumor tissue, sampled at surgery. The rearrangement joins TRBV5-1 to TRBJ2-7; possibly TRBD2 for D (5 bases). The chain's CDR3 is CASSPDPGSAYEQYF. In DNA form, the CDR3 reads TGCGCCAGCAGCCCGGACCCGGGGTCGGCCTACGAGCAGTACTTC.